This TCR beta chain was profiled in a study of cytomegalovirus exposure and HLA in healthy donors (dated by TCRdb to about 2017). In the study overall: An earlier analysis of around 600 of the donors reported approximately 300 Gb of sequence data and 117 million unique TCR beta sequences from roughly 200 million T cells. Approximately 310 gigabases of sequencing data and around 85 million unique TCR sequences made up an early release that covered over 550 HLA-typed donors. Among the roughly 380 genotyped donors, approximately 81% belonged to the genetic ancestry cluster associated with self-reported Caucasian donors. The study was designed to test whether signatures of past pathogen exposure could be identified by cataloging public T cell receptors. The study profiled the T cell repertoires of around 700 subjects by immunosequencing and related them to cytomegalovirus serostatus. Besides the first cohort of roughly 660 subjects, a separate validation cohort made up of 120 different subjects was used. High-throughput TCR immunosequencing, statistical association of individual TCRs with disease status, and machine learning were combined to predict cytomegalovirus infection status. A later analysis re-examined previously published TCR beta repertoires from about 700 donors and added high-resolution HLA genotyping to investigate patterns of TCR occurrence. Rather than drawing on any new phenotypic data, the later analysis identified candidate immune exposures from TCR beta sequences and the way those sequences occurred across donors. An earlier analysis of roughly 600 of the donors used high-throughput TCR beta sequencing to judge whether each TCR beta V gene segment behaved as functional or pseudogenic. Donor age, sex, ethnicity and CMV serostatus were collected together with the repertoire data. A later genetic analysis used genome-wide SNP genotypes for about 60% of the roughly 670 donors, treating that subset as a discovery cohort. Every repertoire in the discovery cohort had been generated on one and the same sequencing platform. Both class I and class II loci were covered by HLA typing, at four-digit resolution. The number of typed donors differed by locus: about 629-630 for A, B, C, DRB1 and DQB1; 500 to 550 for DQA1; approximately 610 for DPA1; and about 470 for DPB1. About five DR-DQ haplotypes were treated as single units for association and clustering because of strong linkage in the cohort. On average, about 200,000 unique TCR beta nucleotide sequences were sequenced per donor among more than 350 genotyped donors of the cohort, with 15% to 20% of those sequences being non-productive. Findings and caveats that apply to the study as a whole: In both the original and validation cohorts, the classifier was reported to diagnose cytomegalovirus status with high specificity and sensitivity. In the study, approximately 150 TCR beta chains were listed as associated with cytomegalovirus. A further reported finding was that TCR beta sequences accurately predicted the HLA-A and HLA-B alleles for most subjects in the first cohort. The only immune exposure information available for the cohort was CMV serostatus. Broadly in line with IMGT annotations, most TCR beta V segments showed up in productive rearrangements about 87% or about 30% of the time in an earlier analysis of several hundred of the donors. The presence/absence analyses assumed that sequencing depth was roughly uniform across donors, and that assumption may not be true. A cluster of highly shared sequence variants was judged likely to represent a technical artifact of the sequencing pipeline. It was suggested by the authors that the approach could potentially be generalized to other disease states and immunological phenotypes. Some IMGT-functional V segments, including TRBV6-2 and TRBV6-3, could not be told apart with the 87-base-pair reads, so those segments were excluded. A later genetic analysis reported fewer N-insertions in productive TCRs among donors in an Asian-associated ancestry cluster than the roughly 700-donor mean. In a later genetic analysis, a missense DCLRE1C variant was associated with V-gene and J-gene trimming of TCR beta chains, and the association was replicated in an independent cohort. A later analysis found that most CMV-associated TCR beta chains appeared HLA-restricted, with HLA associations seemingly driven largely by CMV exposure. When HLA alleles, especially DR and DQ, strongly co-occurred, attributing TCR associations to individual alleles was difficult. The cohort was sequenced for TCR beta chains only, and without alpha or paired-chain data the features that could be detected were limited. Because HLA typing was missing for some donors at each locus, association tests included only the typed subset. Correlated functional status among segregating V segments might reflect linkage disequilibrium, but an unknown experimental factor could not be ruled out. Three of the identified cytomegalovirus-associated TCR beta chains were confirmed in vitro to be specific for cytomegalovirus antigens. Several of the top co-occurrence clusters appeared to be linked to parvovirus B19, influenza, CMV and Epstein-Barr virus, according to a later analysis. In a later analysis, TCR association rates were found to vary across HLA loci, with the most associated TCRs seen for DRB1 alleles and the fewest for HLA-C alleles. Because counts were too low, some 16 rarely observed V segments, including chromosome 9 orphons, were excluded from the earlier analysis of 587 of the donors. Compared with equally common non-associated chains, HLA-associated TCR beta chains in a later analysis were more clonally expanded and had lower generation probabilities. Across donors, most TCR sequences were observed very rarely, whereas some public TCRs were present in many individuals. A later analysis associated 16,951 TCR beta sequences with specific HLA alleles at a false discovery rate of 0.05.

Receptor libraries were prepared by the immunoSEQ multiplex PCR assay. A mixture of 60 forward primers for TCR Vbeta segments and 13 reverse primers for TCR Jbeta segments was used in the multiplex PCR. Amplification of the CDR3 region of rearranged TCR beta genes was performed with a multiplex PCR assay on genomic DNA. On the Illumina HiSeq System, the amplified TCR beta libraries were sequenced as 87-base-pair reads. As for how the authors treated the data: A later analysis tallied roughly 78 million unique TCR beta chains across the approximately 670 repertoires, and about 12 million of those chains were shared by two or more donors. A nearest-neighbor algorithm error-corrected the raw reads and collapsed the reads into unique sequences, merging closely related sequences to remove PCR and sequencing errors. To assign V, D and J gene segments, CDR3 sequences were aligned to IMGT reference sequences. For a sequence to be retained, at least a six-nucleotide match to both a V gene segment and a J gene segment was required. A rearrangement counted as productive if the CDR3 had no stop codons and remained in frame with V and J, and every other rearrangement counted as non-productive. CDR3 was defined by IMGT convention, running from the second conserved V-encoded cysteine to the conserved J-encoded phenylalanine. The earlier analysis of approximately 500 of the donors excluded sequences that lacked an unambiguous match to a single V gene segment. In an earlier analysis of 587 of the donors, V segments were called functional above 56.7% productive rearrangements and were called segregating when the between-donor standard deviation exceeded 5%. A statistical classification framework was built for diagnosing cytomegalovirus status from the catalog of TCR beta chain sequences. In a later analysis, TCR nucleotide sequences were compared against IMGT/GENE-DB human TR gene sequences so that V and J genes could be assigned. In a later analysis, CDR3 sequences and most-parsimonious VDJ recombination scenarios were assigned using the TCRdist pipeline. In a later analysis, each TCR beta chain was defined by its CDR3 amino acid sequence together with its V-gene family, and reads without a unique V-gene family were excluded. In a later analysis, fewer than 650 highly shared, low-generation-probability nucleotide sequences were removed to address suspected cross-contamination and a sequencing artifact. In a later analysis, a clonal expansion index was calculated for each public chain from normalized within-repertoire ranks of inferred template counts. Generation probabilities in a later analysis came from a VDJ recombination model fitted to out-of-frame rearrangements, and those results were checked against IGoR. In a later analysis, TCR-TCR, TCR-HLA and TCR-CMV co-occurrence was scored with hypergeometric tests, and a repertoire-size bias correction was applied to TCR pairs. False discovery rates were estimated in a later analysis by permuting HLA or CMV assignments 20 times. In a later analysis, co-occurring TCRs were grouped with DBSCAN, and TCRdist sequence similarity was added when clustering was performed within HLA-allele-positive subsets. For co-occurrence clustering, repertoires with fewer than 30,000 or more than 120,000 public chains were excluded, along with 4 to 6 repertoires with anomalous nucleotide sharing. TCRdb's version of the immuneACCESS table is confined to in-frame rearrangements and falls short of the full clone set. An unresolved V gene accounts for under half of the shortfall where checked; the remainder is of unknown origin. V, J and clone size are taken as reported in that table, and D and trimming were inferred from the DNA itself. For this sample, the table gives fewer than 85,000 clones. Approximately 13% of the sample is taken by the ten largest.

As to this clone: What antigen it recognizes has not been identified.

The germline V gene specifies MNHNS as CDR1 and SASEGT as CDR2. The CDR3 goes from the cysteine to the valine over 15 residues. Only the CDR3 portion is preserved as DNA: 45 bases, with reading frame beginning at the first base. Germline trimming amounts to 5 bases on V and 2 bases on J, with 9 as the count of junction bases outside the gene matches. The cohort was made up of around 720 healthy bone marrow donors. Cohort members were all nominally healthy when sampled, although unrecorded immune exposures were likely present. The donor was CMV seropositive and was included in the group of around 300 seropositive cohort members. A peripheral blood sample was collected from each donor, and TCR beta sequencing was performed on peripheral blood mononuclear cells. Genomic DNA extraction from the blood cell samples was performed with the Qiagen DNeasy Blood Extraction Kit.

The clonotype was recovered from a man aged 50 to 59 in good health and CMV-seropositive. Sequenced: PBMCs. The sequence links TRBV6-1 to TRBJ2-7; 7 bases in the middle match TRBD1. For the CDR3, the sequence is CASSFRGQAAYEQYV. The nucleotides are TGTGCCAGCAGTTTCAGAGGACAGGCCGCCTACGAGCAGTACGTC.